Following are 23 T cell receptor beta chains from one sample sequenced in a study of T cell changes during pregnancy in multiple sclerosis. TCRdb's copy holds only in-frame clones and misses some; the assay was immunoSEQ multiplex PCR. The repertoire consists of tens of thousands of clones, with 88% occurring once and the leading ten covering 0.45% to 0.6%. Sequencing was performed on CD4+ T cells from peripheral blood mononuclear cells, taken in the first trimester of pregnancy. The receptors come from a female donor with multiple sclerosis, enrolled in a pregnancy study.

The CDR3 DNA reads TGTGCCAGCAGCTACGGGATGGCCTACGAGCAGTACTTC. It is translated as CASSYGMAYEQYF. The chain carries TRBV7-9 and TRBJ2-7; a possible D gene is TRBD2 (5 bases). Germline V gene data show CDR1 as SEHNR and CDR2 as FQNEAQ (reference sequence). V lost 4 bases, J lost 2 bases, and 9 bases lay in between. CDR3 size: 13 residues.

In DNA form, the CDR3 reads TGTGCCAGTAGTGGACAGGGGGGGACCACTGAAGCTTTCTTT. Translated, it gives CASSGQGGTTEAFF. The chain couples TRBV19 to TRBJ1-1, with TRBD1 matching over 10 bases. V was pared by 5 bases and J by 4 bases, with 4 bases of the junction left unmatched. The V gene's germline CDR1 is LNHDA and CDR2 SQIVND (reference sequence). There are 14 residues in the CDR3.

The chain is built from TRBV30 and TRBJ2-7; no clear D. The CDR3 has 12 amino acids. V lost 0 bases and J lost 3, with 6 bases in between. Germline CDR1 is GTSNPN and CDR2 is SVGIG (reference sequence). The CDR3 DNA follows: TGTGCCTGGAGTGTTCCGGGCTACGAGCAGTACTTC. Translated, it gives CAWSVPGYEQYF.

The chain recombines TRBV5-1 with TRBJ2-1; 7 positions agree with TRBD2. The CDR3 spans 16 residues. Trimming cost V 0 bases and J 4 bases; bases outside gene matches: 7. Germline V lookup: CDR1 SGHRS, CDR2 YFSETQ. CDR3 coding DNA: TGCGCCAGCAGCTTGGCCGGGACGGGGGGATACAATGAGCAGTTCTTC. Translated, it gives CASSLAGTGGYNEQFF.

Here the CDR3 reads CAWKSLAGGRETQYF. In nucleotides, the CDR3 is TGTGCCTGGAAAAGTCTAGCGGGGGGACGGGAGACCCAGTACTTC. The chain carries TRBV30 and TRBJ2-5; 11 bases line up with TRBD2. Per the germline V gene, CDR1 is GTSNPN and CDR2 is SVGIG (reference sequence). The V gene end was trimmed by 4 bases and the J gene end by 5 bases; junction bases not matched to a gene: 9. CDR3 length: 15 amino acids.

The V call is TRBV7-3, the J call TRBJ2-2; 8 nucleotides agree with TRBD1. V shed 5 bases and J 6 bases; nucleotides not matched to a gene: 14. The CDR3 spans 17 residues. Germline CDR1 and CDR2: SGHTA and FQGTGA. In nucleotides, the CDR3 is TGTGCCAGCAGCCTATTCGGACAGGGCGGTTATGCCGGGGAGCTGTTTTTT. Protein product: CASSLFGQGGYAGELFF.

The rearrangement joins TRBV28 to TRBJ2-5; no definite D call. V lost 3 bases and J lost 0, with 5 bases in between. Germline loops: CDR1 MDHEN, CDR2 SYDVKM. The CDR3 is 13 residues long. CDR3 bases: TGTGCCAGCAGTTTGAGCGACCAAGAGACCCAGTACTTC. Translating it yields CASSLSDQETQYF.

For the CDR3, the DNA is TGTGCCAGCTCACCAGACAGGTCCGACGAGCAGTACTTC. Protein product: CASSPDRSDEQYF. The gene calls are TRBV18 and TRBJ2-7; possible D gene TRBD1, 6 bases. V was clipped by 2 bases and J by 5 bases, with 10 bases between them. The length of the CDR3 is 13 residues. The V gene's germline CDR1 is KGHSH and CDR2 LQKENI.

DNA for the CDR3: TGTGCCATCAGTGATCCCAGTACTGGAAACACCATATATTTT. Translation: CAISDPSTGNTIYF. The V and J genes are TRBV10-3 and TRBJ1-3; D remains ambiguous. The length of the CDR3 is 14 residues. Trimming left V 3 bases short and J 2 bases short, with 8 bases between. Germline CDR1 and CDR2: ENHRY and SYGVKD.

The chain combines TRBV4-2 with TRBJ1-2; TRBD1 aligns across 9 bases. Germline assignment: CDR1 LGHNA and CDR2 YNFKEQ. This CDR3 is 14 amino acids long. Trimming removed 1 base from V and 8 bases from J; junction bases left unmatched: 5. The CDR3: CASSQGDREYGYTF. The CDR3 DNA sequence: TGTGCCAGCAGCCAAGGGGACAGGGAGTACGGCTACACCTTC.

V and J are TRBV27 and TRBJ2-1; possibly TRBD2 for D (5 bases). The CDR3 covers 14 residues. Trimming took 5 bases from V and 5 from J, leaving 13 bases between them. Germline loops: CDR1 MNHEY, CDR2 SMNVEV (reference sequence). CDR3 region: CASSPTGDNNEQFF. CDR3 sequence (DNA): TGTGCCAGCAGTCCAACCGGGGATAACAATGAGCAGTTCTTC.

The genes are TRBV9 and TRBJ2-5; tentative D call: TRBD1 (5 bases). CDR3 size: 16 residues. V was clipped by 4 bases and J by 5 bases, with 21 bases between them. CDR1 is SGDLS, CDR2 YYNGEE, per germline. CDR3 bases: TGTGCCAGCAGCCCGACCCCTGGGCAGGGTGGGGAGACCCAGTACTTC. Translation: CASSPTPGQGGETQYF.

This clone was observed a single time. The V call is TRBV5-6, the J call TRBJ2-7; tentative D call: TRBD1 (5 bases). V was pared by 0 bases and J by 2 bases, with 12 bases between. The CDR3 is made up of 15 amino acids. In germline, CDR1 is SGHDT, CDR2 YYEEEE. The CDR3 region has the DNA TGTGCCAGCAGCTTGGTACCGCAGGACACCTACGAGCAGTACTTC. It is translated as CASSLVPQDTYEQYF.

The CDR3 DNA is TGTGCCAGTACCCATCGGGCCCCCGGGGGTGAAGCTTTCTTT. It translates to CASTHRAPGGEAFF. This chain uses TRBV19 with TRBJ1-1; possible D gene TRBD1, 5 bases. The V gene's germline CDR1 is LNHDA and CDR2 SQIVND (reference sequence). The V end was cut by 7 bases, the J end by 7 bases, with 19 bases between. This CDR3 contains 14 residues.

The chain joins TRBV5-1 to TRBJ1-1; TRBD1 aligns across 8 bases. This CDR3 has 11 amino acids. Trimming cost V 7 bases and J 7 bases; bases outside gene matches: 3. Germline assignment: CDR1 SGHRS and CDR2 YFSETQ. This CDR3 reads CASGQGGEAFF. DNA of the CDR3: TGCGCCAGCGGACAGGGAGGTGAAGCTTTCTTT.

The table lists this clone with a count of one. In DNA form, the CDR3 reads TGTGCCAGCAGCCAAGCTGGACAGGCCAGCTCTGGGGCCAACGTCCTGACTTTC. It encodes CASSQAGQASSGANVLTF. The V gene is TRBV4-2, the J gene TRBJ2-6; 7 nucleotides align to TRBD1. Trimming took 1 base from V and 0 from J; bases not matched to a gene: 6. The CDR3 is 18 amino acids. From germline, CDR1 is LGHNA and CDR2 YNFKEQ.

V gene TRBV4-1 combines with J gene TRBJ2-1; D is undetermined. The germline V gene has CDR1 MGHRA and CDR2 YSYEKL. This CDR3 spans 17 amino acids. Trimming pared 0 bases from V and 3 bases from J, leaving 15 bases between. The CDR3: CASSQDRHREDYNEQFF. As DNA, the CDR3 is TGCGCCAGCAGCCAAGATAGGCACAGAGAAGACTACAATGAGCAGTTCTTC.

This sequence joins TRBV5-4 and TRBJ1-2, with D possibly TRBD1 on 5 matching bases. Germline V CDR1 and CDR2: SGHNT, YYREEE (reference sequence). The CDR3 spans 16 residues. The V and J ends lost 0 bases and 6 bases respectively, with 18 bases between them. As DNA, the CDR3 is TGTGCCAGCAGCTTGGGGGGCTGGGGTAAGCTTGATGGCTACACCTTC. This gives the protein CASSLGGWGKLDGYTF.

V and J are TRBV9 and TRBJ2-3; 11 positions agree with TRBD2. Germline lookup yields CDR1 SGDLS and CDR2 YYNGEE. V trimming: 2 bases; J trimming: 4 bases; junction bases outside the gene matches: 6. The CDR3 length is 16 residues. CDR3 in DNA: TGTGCCAGCAGCGTCTCTAGCGGGAGGAGGCCAGATACGCAGTATTTT. As protein: CASSVSSGRRPDTQYF.

V usage is TRBV30 and J usage is TRBJ1-2; D may be TRBD1 (5 bases). CDR1 is GTSNPN and CDR2 is SVGIG in the germline V gene (reference sequence). The V end was cut by 4 bases, the J end by 0 bases, with 21 bases between. The CDR3 contains 17 residues. CDR3 sequence (DNA): TGTGCCTGGAATACTGAAACCGGGACTATTGCTAACTATGGCTACACCTTC. Protein sequence: CAWNTETGTIANYGYTF.

The J gene is TRBJ2-1, the V gene TRBV10-3, with TRBD2 identical over 7 bases. The CDR3 runs to 16 residues. With 2 bases clipped from V and 7 bases from J, the junction kept 11 bases outside the gene matches. Germline V gene data show CDR1 as ENHRY and CDR2 as SYGVKD. The CDR3 is CAISEGSLAEGNEQFF. The CDR3 DNA reads TGTGCCATCAGTGAGGGTTCCCTAGCGGAGGGTAATGAGCAGTTCTTC.

CDR3 DNA sequence: TGCGCCAGCAGCTTGGATTCTCGGAAGAGAGAACAGAGTTCGGTTGGCTATGGCTACACCTTC. Translating gives CASSLDSRKREQSSVGYGYTF. This rearrangement joins TRBV5-1 to TRBJ1-2; D is unresolved. V lost 0 bases to trimming and J lost 4 bases, with 31 bases between them. Per the germline V gene, CDR1 is SGHRS and CDR2 is YFSETQ. The CDR3 sequence is 21 residues long.

The chain carries TRBV19 and TRBJ2-2; maybe TRBD1 (6 bases). The germline CDR1 and CDR2 sequences are LNHDA and SQIVND (reference sequence). The CDR3 spans 15 residues. The ends were cut back, 3 bases at V and 4 bases at J, with 12 bases in the middle. CDR3 region: CASSINRASTGELFF. The CDR3 bases are TGTGCCAGTAGTATCAACAGGGCGAGCACCGGGGAGCTGTTTTTT.